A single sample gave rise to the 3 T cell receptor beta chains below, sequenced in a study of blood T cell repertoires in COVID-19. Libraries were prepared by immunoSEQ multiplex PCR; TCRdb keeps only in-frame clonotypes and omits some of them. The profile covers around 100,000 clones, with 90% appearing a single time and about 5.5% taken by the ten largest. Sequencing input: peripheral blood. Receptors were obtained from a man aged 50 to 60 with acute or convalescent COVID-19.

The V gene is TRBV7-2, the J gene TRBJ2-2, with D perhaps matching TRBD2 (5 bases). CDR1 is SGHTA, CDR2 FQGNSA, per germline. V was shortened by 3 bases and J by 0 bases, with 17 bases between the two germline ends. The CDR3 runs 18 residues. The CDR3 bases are TGTGCCAGCAGCTTCCGGGAAGGACGGCTATCGAACACCGGGGAGCTGTTTTTT. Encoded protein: CASSFREGRLSNTGELFF. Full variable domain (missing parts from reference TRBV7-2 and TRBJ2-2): GAGVSQSPSNKVTEKGKDVELRCDPISGHTALYWYRQSLGQGLEFLIYFQGNSAPDKSGLPSDRFSAERTGGSVSTLTIQRTQQEDSAVYLCASSFREGRLSNTGELFFGEGSRLTVL.

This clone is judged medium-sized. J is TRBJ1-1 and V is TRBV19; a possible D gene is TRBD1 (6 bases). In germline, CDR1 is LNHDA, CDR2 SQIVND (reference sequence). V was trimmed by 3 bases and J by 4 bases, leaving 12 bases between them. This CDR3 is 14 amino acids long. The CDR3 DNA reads TGTGCCAGTAGTATGGCGAGGGGGAGCACTGAAGCTTTCTTT. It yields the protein CASSMARGSTEAFF.

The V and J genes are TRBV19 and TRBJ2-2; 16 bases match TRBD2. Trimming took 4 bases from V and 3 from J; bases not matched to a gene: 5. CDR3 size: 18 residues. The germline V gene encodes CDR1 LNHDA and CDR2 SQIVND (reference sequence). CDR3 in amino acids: CASSTGTSGRGDTGELFF. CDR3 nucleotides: TGTGCCAGTAGTACAGGGACTAGCGGGAGGGGGGACACCGGGGAGCTGTTTTTT. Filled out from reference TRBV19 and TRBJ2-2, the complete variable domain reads DGGITQSPKYLFRKEGQNVTLSCEQNLNHDAMYWYRQDPGQGLRLIYYSQIVNDFQKGDIAEGYSVSREKKESFPLTVTSAQKNPTAFYLCASSTGTSGRGDTGELFFGEGSRLTVL.